The 7 T cell receptor beta chains below all came from one sample that was sequenced in a study of cytomegalovirus exposure and HLA in healthy donors. PCR involved 60 Vbeta and 13 Jbeta primers. Data came from immunoSEQ multiplex PCR; TCRdb stores just in-frame clones and leaves some out. This table holds over 120,000 clones, 75% found once. Sequencing input: PBMCs. Receptor source: a man aged 30 to 45 in good health and CMV-seronegative.

The V gene is TRBV28, the J gene TRBJ2-2; D remains unclear. With 7 bases removed from V and 7 bases from J, the gap between germline ends came to 10 bases. Per germline, CDR1 MDHEN and CDR2 SYDVKM. The CDR3 has 12 residues. CDR3 sequence: CASKKRSGELFF. The CDR3 nucleotides read TGTGCCAGCAAGAAGAGAAGCGGGGAGCTGTTTTTT.

The chain joins TRBV6-5 to TRBJ1-4; D possibly corresponds to TRBD1 (6 bases). The V end was cut by 4 bases, the J end by 8 bases, with 17 bases between. The CDR3 totals 15 residues. The germline gives CDR1 MNHEY, CDR2 SVGAGI. The CDR3 region has the DNA TGTGCCAGCAGTTCGGAGGTGGGTGGGGGCGAAAAACTGTTTTTT. Protein: CASSSEVGGGEKLFF.

In this sample, this clone turned up once. The chain employs TRBV4-1 and TRBJ1-2; D may be TRBD1 (6 bases). The CDR3 consists of 16 residues. CDR1 is MGHRA, CDR2 YSYEKL, per germline. V was clipped by 4 bases and J by 4 bases, with 19 bases between them. The CDR3 is CASSLSGTQASYGYTF. The CDR3 bases are TGCGCCAGCAGCCTTTCCGGGACACAAGCTTCCTATGGCTACACCTTC.

The chain links TRBV27 to TRBJ2-7, with TRBD1 as a possible D gene (5 bases). V was clipped by 0 bases and J by 3 bases, with 9 bases between them. The V gene's germline CDR1 is MNHEY and CDR2 SMNVEV (reference sequence). The CDR3 spans 14 residues. CDR3 nucleotides: TGTGCCAGCAGTTTATCTGGGGCGAACTACGAGCAGTACTTC. This gives the protein CASSLSGANYEQYF.

The chain carries TRBV9 and TRBJ2-1, with 11 bases fitting TRBD2. CDR1 and CDR2 from the germline V gene are SGDLS and YYNGEE. V lost 4 bases and J lost 6; bases outside the gene matches: 6. The CDR3 covers 15 residues. CDR3 residues: CASSLTGLAVNEQFF. CDR3 DNA: TGTGCCAGCAGCCTAACGGGACTAGCGGTCAATGAGCAGTTCTTC.

The chain uses TRBV2 and TRBJ2-2; weak D call: TRBD1 (6 bases). The germline V gene has CDR1 SNHLY and CDR2 FYNNEI. Trimming took 4 bases from V and 0 from J, leaving 6 bases between them. The CDR3 runs 14 residues. The CDR3 DNA sequence: TGTGCCAGCAGTGGGGACACGAACACCGGGGAGCTGTTTTTT. Its protein is CASSGDTNTGELFF.

The J gene is TRBJ2-5, the V gene TRBV7-2; 8 positions agree with TRBD1. The CDR3 extends over 14 amino acids. The V and J ends lost 1 base and 9 bases, in that order; junction bases with no gene match: 7. The germline gives CDR1 SGHTA, CDR2 FQGNSA. The CDR3 DNA sequence: TGTGCCAGCAGCTTAGGGACAGGGTTTGGGGCCCAGTACTTC. Its translation is CASSLGTGFGAQYF.